This T cell receptor beta chain was captured in a study of cytomegalovirus exposure and HLA in healthy donors. Study observations and caveats: Roughly uniform sequencing depth across donors was assumed, possibly incorrectly. A prior analysis recorded that most TCR beta V segments were productive about 87% or about 30% of the time. A later analysis found common viral pathogens apparently linked to several of the most significant clusters.

Vbeta (60) and Jbeta (13) primers were used in the PCR. The protocol was immunoSEQ multiplex PCR, while the TCRdb copy is restricted to in-frame clones and leaves out a portion. The sample contains 100,000 or so clones, about 79% of which appear only once. Comment on this clone: What it binds is unknown.

Material for sequencing was PBMCs. The receptor comes from a woman younger than 30 in good health and CMV-seronegative.

As DNA, the CDR3 is TGTGCCAGCAGCGGAGGGACAGAGACCTACGAGCAGTACTTC. Translation gives CASSGGTETYEQYF. This sequence joins TRBV7-9 and TRBJ2-7, with a tentative D call TRBD1 (7 bases). The V gene lost 5 bases and the J gene lost 2 bases, with 13 bases spanning the gap. Germline V lookup: CDR1 SEHNR, CDR2 FQNEAQ (reference sequence). CDR3 length: 14 residues.